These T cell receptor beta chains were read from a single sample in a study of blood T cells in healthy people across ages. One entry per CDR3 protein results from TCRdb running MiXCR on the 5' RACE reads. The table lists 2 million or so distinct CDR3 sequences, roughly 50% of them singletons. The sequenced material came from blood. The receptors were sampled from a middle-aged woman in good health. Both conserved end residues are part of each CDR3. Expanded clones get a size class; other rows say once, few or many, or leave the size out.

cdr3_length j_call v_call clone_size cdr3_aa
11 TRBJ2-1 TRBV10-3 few CAISEINEQFF
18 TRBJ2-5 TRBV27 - CASSSLRTLQGGQETQYF
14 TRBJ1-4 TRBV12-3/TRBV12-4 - CASSLIPTNEKLFF
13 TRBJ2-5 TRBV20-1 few CSARTVTQETQYF
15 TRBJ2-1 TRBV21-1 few CAKEGQDKAYNEQFF
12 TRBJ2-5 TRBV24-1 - CATSDLYMTQYF
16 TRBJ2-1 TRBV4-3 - CASSQEPSGGTSEQFF
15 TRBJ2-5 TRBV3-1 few CASSQDRQGGETQYF
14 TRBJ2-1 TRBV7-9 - CASSQPLAGGPWFF
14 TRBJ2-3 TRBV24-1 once CATSGTPSTDTQYF
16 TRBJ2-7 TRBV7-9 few CASSLAGGTATYEQYF
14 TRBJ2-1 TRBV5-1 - CASRKGRVLNEQFF
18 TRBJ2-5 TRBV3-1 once CASSQVFGQGDRGETQYF
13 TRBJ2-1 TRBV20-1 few CSARGQGSNEQFF
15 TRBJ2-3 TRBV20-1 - CSASSGTSGADTQYF
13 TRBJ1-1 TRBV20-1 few CSASQGFGTEAFF
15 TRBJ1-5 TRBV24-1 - CATSDPREGDQPQHF
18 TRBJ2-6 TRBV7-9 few CASSPSGGQAPGANVLTF
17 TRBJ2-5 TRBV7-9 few CASSLVGTSALQETQYF
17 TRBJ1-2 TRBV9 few CASSVVDVGPTNYGYTF
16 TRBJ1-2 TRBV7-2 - CASSHRQGPGIDGYTF
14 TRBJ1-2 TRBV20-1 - CSAQTSPGFYGYTF
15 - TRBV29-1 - CSVIRTSGEQETQYF
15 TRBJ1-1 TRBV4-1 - CASSQVLRRTSEAFF
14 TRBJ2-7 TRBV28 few CASSFPHQGYEQYF
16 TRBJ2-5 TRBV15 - CATSRFSRGSQETQYF
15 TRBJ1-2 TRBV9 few CASSLGTGDLYGYTF
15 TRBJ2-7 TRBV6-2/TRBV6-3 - CASSSPSGGYNEQYF
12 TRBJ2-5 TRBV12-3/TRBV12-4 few CASGTSSETQYF
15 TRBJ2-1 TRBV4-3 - CASGREGWSYNEQFF
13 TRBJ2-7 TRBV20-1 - CSARGTLGYEQYF
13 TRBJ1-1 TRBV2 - CASRVVLNTEAFF
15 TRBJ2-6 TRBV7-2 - CASSSGSAGANILTF
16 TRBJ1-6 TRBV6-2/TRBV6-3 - CASEDGASSYNSPLHF
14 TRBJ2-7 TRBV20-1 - CSAPELRSAYEQYF
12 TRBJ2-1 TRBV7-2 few CASSLGSTWQFF